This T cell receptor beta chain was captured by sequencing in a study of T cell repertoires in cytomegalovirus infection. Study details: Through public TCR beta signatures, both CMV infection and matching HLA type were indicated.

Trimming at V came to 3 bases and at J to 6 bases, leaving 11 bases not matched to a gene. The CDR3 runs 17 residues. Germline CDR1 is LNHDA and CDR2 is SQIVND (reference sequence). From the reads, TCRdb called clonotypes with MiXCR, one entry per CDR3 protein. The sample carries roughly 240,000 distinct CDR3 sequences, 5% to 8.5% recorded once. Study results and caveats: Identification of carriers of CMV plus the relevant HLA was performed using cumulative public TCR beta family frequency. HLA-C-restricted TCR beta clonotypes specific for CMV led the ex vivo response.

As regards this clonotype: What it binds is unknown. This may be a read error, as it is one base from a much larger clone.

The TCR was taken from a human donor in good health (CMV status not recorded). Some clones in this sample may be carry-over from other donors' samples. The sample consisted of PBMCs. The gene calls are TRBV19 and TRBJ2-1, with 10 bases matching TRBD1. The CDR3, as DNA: TGTGCCAGTAGTATGGGGACAGGGGTTTCGGTGGCCAATGAGCAGTTCTTC. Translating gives CASSMGTGVSVANEQFF.